Each of the 23 T cell receptor beta chains below was sequenced from the same sample in a study of shared clonotypes between healthy human individuals. Clones were read by immunoSEQ multiplex PCR, and TCRdb kept only the in-frame ones, dropping some. The sample lists 2 million to 2.5 million clones, approximately 93% occurring once. Sequencing was carried out using naive CD4+ T cells from PBMCs. The subset: CD45RA+ positively selected. The receptors come from a man between 18 and 35 years old in good health. Some clones in this sample may be carry-over from other donors' samples.

The chain recombines TRBV11-1 with TRBJ1-2; 7 bases fit TRBD1. The CDR3 extends over 13 amino acids. Germline loops: CDR1 SGHAT, CDR2 FQDESV (reference sequence). The V gene end was trimmed by 5 bases and the J gene end by 4 bases; junction bases not matched to a gene: 4. CDR3 sequence: CASSQTGSYGYTF. CDR3 bases: TGTGCCAGCAGCCAGACAGGGAGCTATGGCTACACCTTC.

V is TRBV5-1 and J is TRBJ2-5, with D possibly matching TRBD1 (5 bases). V gave up 4 bases and J gave up 2 bases, with 12 bases separating them. Germline CDR1 and CDR2: SGHRS and YFSETQ. The CDR3 has 14 residues. CDR3 region: CASSKRQLQETQYF. The CDR3 DNA sequence: TGCGCCAGCAGCAAGAGACAGCTTCAAGAGACCCAGTACTTC.

The CDR3, as DNA: TGTGCCAGCTCACCAATCGCGGCGGGCCACACCGGGGAGCTGTTTTTT. Protein sequence: CASSPIAAGHTGELFF. The V gene is TRBV18, the J gene TRBJ2-2; perhaps TRBD2 as D (5 bases). This CDR3 has 16 residues. The germline V gene encodes CDR1 KGHSH and CDR2 LQKENI. V was clipped by 2 bases and J by 3 bases, with 13 bases between them.

The V and J genes are TRBV9 and TRBJ1-3; D may be TRBD1 (5 bases). Trimming took 3 bases from V and 3 from J, leaving 13 bases between them. This CDR3 has 15 residues. CDR1 is SGDLS, CDR2 YYNGEE, per germline. CDR3 coding DNA: TGTGCCAGCAGCGCCAGGGAGGGTGATGGAAACACCATATATTTT. It encodes CASSAREGDGNTIYF.

Remarks on this clone: The same CDR3 can be traced to other DNA sequences in this sample. This rearrangement joins TRBV28 to TRBJ2-1, with 9 bases identical to TRBD2. Trimming cost V 5 bases and J 10 bases; bases outside gene matches: 0. The CDR3 extends over 11 amino acids. The germline V gene encodes CDR1 MDHEN and CDR2 SYDVKM. CDR3 sequence reads: CASSLAGEQFF. In nucleotides, the CDR3 is TGTGCCAGCAGTCTAGCGGGAGAGCAGTTCTTC.

The gene calls are TRBV7-2 and TRBJ1-1; D remains ambiguous. Germline V CDR1 and CDR2: SGHTA, FQGNSA. The CDR3 is made up of 14 amino acids. V was shortened by 2 bases and J by 1 base, with 8 bases between the two germline ends. This CDR3 reads CASSLHRANTEAFF. The CDR3 DNA sequence: TGTGCCAGCAGCTTACACCGGGCGAACACTGAAGCTTTCTTT.

The chain employs TRBV30 and TRBJ2-5; D unresolved. V gave up 0 bases and J gave up 5 bases, with 7 bases separating them. There are 12 residues in the CDR3. Germline V gene sequence: CDR1 GTSNPN, CDR2 SVGIG (reference sequence). The CDR3 spells CAWSVGWETQYF. CDR3 in DNA: TGTGCCTGGAGTGTAGGTTGGGAGACCCAGTACTTC. Full variable domain (missing parts from reference TRBV30 and TRBJ2-5): SQTIHQWPATLVQPVGSPLSLECTVEGTSNPNLYWYRQAAGRGLQLLFYSVGIGQISSEVPQNLSASRPQDRQFILSSKKLLLSDSGFYLCAWSVGWETQYFGPGTRLLVL.

Details on this clone: The sample carries other DNA sequences with the same CDR3. This rearrangement joins TRBV10-3 to TRBJ1-5; TRBD1 agrees at 8 bases. The V and J ends lost 5 bases and 6 bases, in that order; junction bases with no gene match: 6. Germline values: CDR1 ENHRY, CDR2 SYGVKD. CDR3 length equals 14 residues. This CDR3 is CAISPGQGGQPQHF. In nucleotides, the CDR3 is TGTGCCATCAGTCCCGGACAGGGCGGTCAGCCCCAGCATTTT.

The rearrangement joins TRBV5-1 to TRBJ2-5, with D perhaps being TRBD1 or TRBD2 (6 bases each). Trimming shortened V by 4 bases and J by 5 bases, and 18 bases separated the two germline ends. This CDR3 contains 15 residues. CDR1 and CDR2 from the germline V gene are SGHRS and YFSETQ. CDR3 sequence: CASSMSWRGMETQYF. Written as DNA, the CDR3 is TGCGCCAGCAGCATGTCGTGGAGGGGGATGGAGACCCAGTACTTC.

The rearrangement joins TRBV5-8 to TRBJ1-5, with 8 bases lining up with TRBD1. This CDR3 spans 15 amino acids. Germline lookup yields CDR1 SGHTS and CDR2 YDEGEE. The junction had 7 bases not matched to a gene; V was cut back by 1 base and J by 7 bases. The CDR3 loop is CASSLLGRGPQPQHF. CDR3 nucleotide sequence: TGTGCCAGCAGCTTGTTGGGCAGGGGGCCCCAGCCCCAGCATTTT.

The chain carries TRBV28 and TRBJ2-1; no clear D. This CDR3 has 16 amino acids. Per germline, CDR1 MDHEN and CDR2 SYDVKM. The germline V and J ends were trimmed by 0 bases and 2 bases, with 11 bases remaining between them. Here the CDR3 DNA reads TGTGCCAGCAGTTTATGGGGCAGCCTTCCCTACAATGAGCAGTTCTTC. Protein sequence: CASSLWGSLPYNEQFF.

V gene TRBV28 combines with J gene TRBJ1-2; possibly TRBD1 for D (6 bases). CDR3 length: 15 residues. V lost 10 bases and J 6 bases, leaving 24 bases between the germline ends. Germline V gives CDR1 MDHEN, CDR2 SYDVKM. Here the CDR3 reads CAIDRGITGIDGYTF. As DNA, the CDR3 is TGTGCCATAGATAGGGGGATTACCGGGATAGATGGCTACACCTTC.

The chain links TRBV7-9 to TRBJ2-1; D might be TRBD1 (6 bases). Germline-derived CDR1 and CDR2 are SEHNR and FQNEAQ (reference sequence). V shed 5 bases and J shed 1 base, with 12 bases lying between them. This CDR3 has 15 residues. The CDR3 region has the DNA TGTGCCAGCAGCCACAGGGCTATTTCCTACAATGAGCAGTTCTTC. Translated, it gives CASSHRAISYNEQFF.

Details on this clone: The same CDR3 is also encoded by other DNA sequences in this sample. The chain uses TRBV7-9 and TRBJ2-5, with TRBD2 matching over 10 bases. Trimming cost V 5 bases and J 5 bases; bases outside gene matches: 2. The germline V gene encodes CDR1 SEHNR and CDR2 FQNEAQ (reference sequence). The CDR3 loop spans 13 amino acids. The CDR3 protein is CASSSSGRETQYF. CDR3 nucleotide sequence: TGTGCCAGCAGCAGTAGCGGGAGGGAGACCCAGTACTTC.

The rearrangement uses TRBV9 and TRBJ2-5; TRBD1 aligns across 10 bases. Per the germline V gene, CDR1 is SGDLS and CDR2 is YYNGEE. J lost 7 bases, V lost 5 bases, and 8 bases had no gene match. This CDR3 has 14 residues. Written as DNA, the CDR3 is TGTGCCAGCAGTCTCGACAGGGGGCATGGGACCCAGTACTTC. It yields the protein CASSLDRGHGTQYF.

The chain uses TRBV29-1 and TRBJ2-1, with 8 bases matching TRBD1. V lost 3 bases and J lost 7; bases outside the gene matches: 5. Germline assignment: CDR1 SQVTM and CDR2 ANQGSEA. The CDR3 spans 13 residues. The chain's CDR3 is CSVEKDRVNEQFF. The CDR3 DNA reads TGCAGCGTTGAGAAGGACAGGGTTAATGAGCAGTTCTTC.

The V call is TRBV5-6, the J call TRBJ1-6; the D is unclear. The V end was cut by 0 bases, the J end by 8 bases, with 18 bases between. Germline CDR1 reads SGHDT; CDR2 reads YYEEEE. This CDR3 has 17 residues. CDR3 DNA sequence: TGTGCCAGCAGCTTGGCCTTGGGGTTCCCTCATCATTCACCCCTCCACTTT. It translates to CASSLALGFPHHSPLHF.

This chain links TRBV10-1 with TRBJ2-7; D gene ambiguous. The CDR3 totals 11 residues. V gave up 2 bases and J gave up 6 bases, with 5 bases separating them. Germline CDR1 and CDR2: WNHNN and SYGVQD (reference sequence). The CDR3 here is CASSETSEQYF. The CDR3 bases are TGCGCCAGCAGTGAGACGTCCGAGCAGTACTTC.

The chain combines TRBV5-1 with TRBJ2-5; 10 bases fit TRBD1. Per the germline V gene, CDR1 is SGHRS and CDR2 is YFSETQ. The CDR3 consists of 17 residues. With 0 bases clipped from V and 1 base from J, the junction kept 6 bases outside the gene matches. CDR3 region: CASSLGGTGAAQETQYF. In nucleotides, the CDR3 is TGCGCCAGCAGCTTGGGTGGGACAGGGGCGGCCCAAGAGACCCAGTACTTC.

Concerning this clone: The identical CDR3 is also encoded by other nucleotide sequences in the sample. The chain joins TRBV2 to TRBJ2-2; maybe TRBD1 (6 bases). Germline V gene sequence: CDR1 SNHLY, CDR2 FYNNEI. The CDR3 is 13 residues long. Trimming removed 6 bases at V and 5 bases at J, with 10 bases between. CDR3 nucleotides: TGTGCCAGCAGACAGGGTGGTACCGGGGAGCTGTTTTTT. Residues: CASRQGGTGELFF.

The chain uses TRBV30 and TRBJ1-4, with unresolved D. Trimming cost V 4 bases and J 5 bases, with 11 bases left between them. Germline CDR1 reads GTSNPN; CDR2 reads SVGIG (reference sequence). CDR3 size: 13 residues. CDR3 DNA: TGTGCCTGGAACGAAGGAACGAATGAAAAACTGTTTTTT. Protein: CAWNEGTNEKLFF.

The V gene is TRBV7-2, the J gene TRBJ1-1, with a weak D call TRBD1 (5 bases). This CDR3 has 14 amino acids. Trimming left V 3 bases short and J 1 base short, with 9 bases between. Germline loops: CDR1 SGHTA, CDR2 FQGNSA. The CDR3 loop reads CASSLGPQNTEAFF. DNA for the CDR3: TGTGCCAGCAGCTTGGGACCTCAGAACACTGAAGCTTTCTTT.

This clone was detected a few times. The DNA for the CDR3 is TGTGCCTGGATGGTTAACACTGAAGCTTTCTTT. Translating gives CAWMVNTEAFF. The chain joins TRBV30 to TRBJ1-1; unclear D gene. The CDR3 totals 11 residues. The germline CDR1 and CDR2 sequences are GTSNPN and SVGIG (reference sequence). V lost 4 bases and J lost 2, with 5 bases in between. The entire variable domain, with the rest obtained from reference TRBV30 and TRBJ1-1, is as follows: SQTIHQWPATLVQPVGSPLSLECTVEGTSNPNLYWYRQAAGRGLQLLFYSVGIGQISSEVPQNLSASRPQDRQFILSSKKLLLSDSGFYLCAWMVNTEAFFGQGTRLTVV.